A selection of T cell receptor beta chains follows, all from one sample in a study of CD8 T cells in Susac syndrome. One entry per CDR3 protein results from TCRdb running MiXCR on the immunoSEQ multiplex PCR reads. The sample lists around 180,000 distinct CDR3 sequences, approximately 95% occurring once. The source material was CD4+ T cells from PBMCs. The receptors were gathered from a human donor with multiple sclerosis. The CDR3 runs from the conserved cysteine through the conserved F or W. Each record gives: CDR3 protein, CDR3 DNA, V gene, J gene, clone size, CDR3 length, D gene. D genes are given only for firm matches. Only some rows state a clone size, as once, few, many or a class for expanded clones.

CASRPIRKGNGTDTQYF	TGTGCCAGCAGACCTATTCGGAAGGGGAACGGCACAGATACGCAGTATTTT	TRBV7-9	TRBJ2-3	NA	17	NA
CAWTGSSYEQYF	TGTGCCTGGACAGGGAGCTCCTACGAGCAGTACTTC	TRBV30	TRBJ2-7	NA	12	NA
CASSSSGTGVQETQYF	TGTGCCAGCAGCTCCTCGGGGACGGGGGTCCAAGAGACCCAGTACTTC	TRBV7-9	TRBJ2-5	NA	16	NA
CASSETGSRAFF	TGTGCCAGCAGTGAGACAGGGAGTAGGGCTTTCTTT	TRBV25-1	TRBJ1-1	NA	12	TRBD1
CASSYSAGSSSGNTIYF	TGTGCCAGCAGTTACTCGGCAGGGAGCAGCTCTGGAAACACCATATATTTT	TRBV6-5	TRBJ1-3	once	17	NA
CASTLPPGDYGYTF	TGTGCCAGCACCCTTCCCCCAGGCGACTATGGCTACACCTTC	TRBV28	TRBJ1-2	NA	14	NA
CASSFWTGDEAFF	TGTGCCAGCAGTTTCTGGACAGGGGATGAAGCTTTCTTT	TRBV28	TRBJ1-1	NA	13	TRBD1
CASSGTPGGSYNEQFF	TGTGCCAGCAGCGGGACTCCGGGGGGCTCCTACAATGAGCAGTTCTTC	TRBV9	TRBJ2-1	NA	16	TRBD2
CAWTTGNTGELFF	TGTGCCTGGACGACTGGCAACACCGGGGAGCTGTTTTTT	TRBV30	TRBJ2-2	once	13	NA
CASSQELWRQPQHF	TGTGCCAGCAGCCAAGAATTGTGGCGACAGCCCCAGCATTTT	TRBV4-2	TRBJ1-5	NA	14	NA
CASSFRGMVQPQHF	TGTGCCAGCAGTTTTCGGGGGATGGTGCAGCCCCAGCATTTT	TRBV28	TRBJ1-5	NA	14	NA
CASSRTGSPLHF	TGTGCCAGCAGCCGGACTGGTTCACCCCTCCACTTT	TRBV7-9	TRBJ1-6	NA	12	NA
CASSEDLGNEQFF	TGTGCCAGCAGTGAAGACCTAGGCAATGAGCAGTTCTTC	TRBV2	TRBJ2-1	NA	13	NA
CSAITTRETQYF	TGCAGTGCTATAACTACTCGGGAGACCCAGTACTTC	TRBV20-1	TRBJ2-5	NA	12	NA
CASSFGLAVVTQYF	TGTGCCAGCAGTTTTGGGCTAGCGGTTGTGACCCAGTACTTC	TRBV12-3/TRBV12-4	TRBJ2-5	NA	14	TRBD2
CSVEDPRRGWGYTF	TGCAGCGTTGAAGATCCGCGACGGGGTTGGGGCTACACCTTC	TRBV29-1	TRBJ1-2	NA	14	NA
CSVETGGYEQYF	TGCAGCGTGGAGACAGGGGGGTACGAGCAGTACTTC	TRBV29-1	TRBJ2-7	NA	12	TRBD1
CASSYSSVAGSAFF	TGTGCCAGCAGTTACTCGTCCGTGGCAGGATCGGCTTTCTTT	TRBV6-2/TRBV6-3	TRBJ1-1	NA	14	NA
CSVVRAGASSYEQYF	TGCAGCGTTGTGCGTGCAGGGGCGAGCTCCTACGAGCAGTACTTC	TRBV29-1	TRBJ2-7	NA	15	NA
CASSYSKGAPEQYF	TGTGCCAGCAGTTACTCGAAGGGGGCTCCCGAGCAGTACTTC	TRBV6-5	TRBJ2-7	NA	14	TRBD1
CSVTFFGSSYEQYF	TGCAGCGTCACCTTTTTCGGCAGCTCCTACGAGCAGTACTTC	TRBV29-1	TRBJ2-7	NA	14	NA
CASSTFRDRGSNYGYTF	TGTGCCAGCAGCACCTTCCGGGACAGGGGCTCGAACTATGGCTACACCTTC	TRBV27	TRBJ1-2	NA	17	TRBD1
CASSYDGGTDTQYF	TGTGCCAGCAGTTACGACGGGGGCACGGATACGCAGTATTTT	TRBV5-6	TRBJ2-3	NA	14	NA
CASSANMGGELFF	TGTGCCAGTAGTGCGAATATGGGCGGGGAGCTGTTTTTT	TRBV19	TRBJ2-2	NA	13	NA
CASSLTWGDTIYF	TGTGCCAGCAGTTTAACTTGGGGTGACACCATATATTTT	TRBV12-3/TRBV12-4	TRBJ1-3	NA	13	NA
CASGTPGSSGNTEAFF	TGTGCCAGCGGGACCCCAGGGTCTTCAGGGAACACTGAAGCTTTCTTT	TRBV12-3/TRBV12-4	TRBJ1-1	once	16	NA
CASRGTGALPLHF	TGTGCCAGCAGAGGGACTGGGGCATTGCCCCTCCACTTT	TRBV2	TRBJ1-6	NA	13	NA
CAISVTGDGYTF	TGTGCCATCAGTGTGACAGGGGATGGCTACACCTTC	TRBV10-3	TRBJ1-2	NA	12	TRBD1
CSVWSGIGYNEQFF	TGCAGTGTATGGTCGGGGATAGGCTACAATGAGCAGTTCTTC	TRBV20-1	TRBJ2-1	NA	14	NA
CASSLSQGSEQYF	TGTGCCAGCAGCCTTTCCCAGGGGAGCGAGCAGTACTTC	TRBV3-1	TRBJ2-7	NA	13	NA
CSGALGYNEQFF	TGCAGTGGGGCACTCGGGTACAATGAGCAGTTCTTC	TRBV20-1	TRBJ2-1	NA	12	NA
CASSRFPSGGYNEQFF	TGTGCCAGCAGCCGATTTCCCAGCGGGGGCTACAATGAGCAGTTCTTC	TRBV7-3	TRBJ2-1	NA	16	TRBD2
CASSRGGGNDNSPLHF	TGTGCCAGCAGTCGGGGAGGGGGCAATGATAATTCACCCCTCCACTTT	TRBV6-1	TRBJ1-6	NA	16	TRBD1
CAWLRASGGATTGELFF	TGTGCCTGGCTGCGGGCTAGCGGGGGGGCCACCACCGGGGAGCTGTTTTTT	TRBV30	TRBJ2-2	NA	17	TRBD2
CAIRGQVGDTQYF	TGTGCCATCAGAGGCCAGGTAGGGGATACGCAGTATTTT	TRBV10-3	TRBJ2-3	NA	13	NA
CASSQAVGLASSYEQYF	TGCGCCAGCAGCCAAGCCGTGGGACTAGCTTCCTCCTACGAGCAGTACTTC	TRBV4-3	TRBJ2-7	NA	17	TRBD2
CATSREGGSHEQFF	TGTGCCACCAGCAGAGAGGGTGGGTCACATGAGCAGTTCTTC	TRBV15	TRBJ2-1	NA	14	NA
CSAPHYDNEQFF	TGCAGTGCTCCCCACTACGACAATGAGCAGTTCTTC	TRBV20-1	TRBJ2-1	NA	12	NA
CASSTRTSGAVQYF	TGTGCCAGCAGCACGCGGACTAGCGGGGCTGTTCAGTATTTT	TRBV7-2	TRBJ2-3	NA	14	TRBD2
CASSLLTKPNSPLHF	TGTGCCAGCAGCTTGTTGACAAAACCTAATTCACCCCTCCACTTT	TRBV5-4	TRBJ1-6	NA	15	NA
CASSPAQVQTQYF	TGTGCCAGCTCACCAGCCCAAGTACAGACCCAGTACTTC	TRBV18	TRBJ2-5	NA	13	NA
CSAHLGRNTIYF	TGCAGTGCCCACCTTGGTAGAAACACCATATATTTT	TRBV20-1	TRBJ1-3	NA	12	NA
CASTTRLTYNEQFF	TGTGCCAGCACCACCCGACTTACCTACAATGAGCAGTTCTTC	TRBV12-3/TRBV12-4	TRBJ2-1	NA	14	NA
CSARTSGGPQETQYF	TGCAGTGCCCGTACTAGCGGAGGCCCCCAAGAGACCCAGTACTTC	TRBV20-1	TRBJ2-5	NA	15	TRBD2
CATSPLRVRETQYF	TGTGCCACCAGCCCACTTCGGGTCCGGGAGACCCAGTACTTC	TRBV15	TRBJ2-5	NA	14	NA
CASRTRRVGSYEQYF	TGTGCCAGCAGGACACGGAGGGTTGGGTCCTACGAGCAGTACTTC	TRBV2	TRBJ2-7	NA	15	NA
CASSLVHTSDRVNEQYF	TGTGCCAGCAGTTTAGTCCATACCTCTGACAGGGTTAACGAGCAGTACTTC	TRBV12-3/TRBV12-4	TRBJ2-7	NA	17	TRBD1
CASSSPGTGVASEQYF	TGTGCCAGCAGTTCGCCTGGGACAGGGGTAGCTTCCGAGCAGTACTTC	TRBV27	TRBJ2-7	NA	16	TRBD1
CASVNPSMETQYF	TGTGCCAGCGTGAACCCCTCCATGGAGACCCAGTACTTC	TRBV28	TRBJ2-5	NA	13	NA
CSAGRTEAFF	TGCAGTGCAGGGCGGACTGAAGCTTTCTTT	TRBV20-1	TRBJ1-1	NA	10	NA
CSARAAAQNEQYF	TGCAGTGCTAGAGCAGCGGCCCAGAACGAGCAGTACTTC	TRBV20-1	TRBJ2-7	NA	13	NA